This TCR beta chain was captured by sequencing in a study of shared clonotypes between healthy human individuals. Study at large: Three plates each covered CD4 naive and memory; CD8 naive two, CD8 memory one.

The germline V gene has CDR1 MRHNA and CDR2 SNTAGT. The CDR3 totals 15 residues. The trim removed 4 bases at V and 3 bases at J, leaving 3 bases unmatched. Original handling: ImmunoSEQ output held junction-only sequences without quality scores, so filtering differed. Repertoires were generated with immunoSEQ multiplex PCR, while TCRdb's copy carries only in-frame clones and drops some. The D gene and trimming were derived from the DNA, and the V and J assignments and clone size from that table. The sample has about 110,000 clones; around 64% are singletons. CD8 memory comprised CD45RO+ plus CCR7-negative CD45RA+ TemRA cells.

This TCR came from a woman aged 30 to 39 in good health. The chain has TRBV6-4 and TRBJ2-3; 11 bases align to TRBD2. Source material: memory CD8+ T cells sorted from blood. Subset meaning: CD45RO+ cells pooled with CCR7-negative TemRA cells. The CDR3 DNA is TGTGCCAGCAGTGTGCTAGCGGGAGGAACAGATACGCAGTATTTT. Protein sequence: CASSVLAGGTDTQYF.